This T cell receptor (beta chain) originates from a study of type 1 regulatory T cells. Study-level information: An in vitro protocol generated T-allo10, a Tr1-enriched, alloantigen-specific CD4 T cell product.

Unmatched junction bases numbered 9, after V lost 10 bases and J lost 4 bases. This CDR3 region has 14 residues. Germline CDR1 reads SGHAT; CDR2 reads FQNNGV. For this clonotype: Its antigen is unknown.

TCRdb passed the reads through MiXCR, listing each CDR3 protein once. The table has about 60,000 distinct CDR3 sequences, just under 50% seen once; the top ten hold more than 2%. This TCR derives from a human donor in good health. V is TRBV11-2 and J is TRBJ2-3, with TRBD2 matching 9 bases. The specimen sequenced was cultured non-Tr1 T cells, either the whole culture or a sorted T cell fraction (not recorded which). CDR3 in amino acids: CATLGLASADTQYF. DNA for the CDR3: TGTGCCACCTTGGGACTAGCAAGCGCAGATACGCAGTATTTT.